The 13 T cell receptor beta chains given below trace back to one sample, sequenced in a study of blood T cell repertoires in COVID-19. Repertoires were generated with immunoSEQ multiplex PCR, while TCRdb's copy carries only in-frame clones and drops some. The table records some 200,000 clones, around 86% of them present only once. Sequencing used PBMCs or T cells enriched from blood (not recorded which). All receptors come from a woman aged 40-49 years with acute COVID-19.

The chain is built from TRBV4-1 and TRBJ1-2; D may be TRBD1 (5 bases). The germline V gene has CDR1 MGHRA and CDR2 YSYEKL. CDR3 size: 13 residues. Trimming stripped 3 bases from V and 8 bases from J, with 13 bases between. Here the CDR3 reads CASSHLGGKGYTF. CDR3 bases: TGCGCCAGCAGCCACCTTGGGGGGAAGGGCTACACCTTC.

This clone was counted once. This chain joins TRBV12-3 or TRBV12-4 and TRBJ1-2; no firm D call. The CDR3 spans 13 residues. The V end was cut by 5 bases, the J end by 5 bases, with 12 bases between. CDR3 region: CASSPRGGYGYTF. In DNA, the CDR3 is TGTGCCAGCAGTCCCCGGGGAGGGTATGGCTACACCTTC.

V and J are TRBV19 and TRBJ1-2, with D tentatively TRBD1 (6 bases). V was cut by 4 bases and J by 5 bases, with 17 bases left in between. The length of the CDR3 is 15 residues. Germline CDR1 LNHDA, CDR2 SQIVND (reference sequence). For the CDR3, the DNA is TGTGCCAGTAGTACGACAGGTTCGGGAGGGTATGGCTACACCTTC. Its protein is CASSTTGSGGYGYTF. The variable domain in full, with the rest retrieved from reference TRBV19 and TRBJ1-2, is DGGITQSPKYLFRKEGQNVTLSCEQNLNHDAMYWYRQDPGQGLRLIYYSQIVNDFQKGDIAEGYSVSREKKESFPLTVTSAQKNPTAFYLCASSTTGSGGYGYTFGSGTRLTVV.

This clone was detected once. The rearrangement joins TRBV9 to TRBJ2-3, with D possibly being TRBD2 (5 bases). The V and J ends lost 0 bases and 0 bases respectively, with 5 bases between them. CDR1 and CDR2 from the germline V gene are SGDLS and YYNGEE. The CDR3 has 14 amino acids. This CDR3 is CASSVGTSTDTQYF. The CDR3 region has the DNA TGTGCCAGCAGCGTAGGGACTAGCACAGATACGCAGTATTTT.

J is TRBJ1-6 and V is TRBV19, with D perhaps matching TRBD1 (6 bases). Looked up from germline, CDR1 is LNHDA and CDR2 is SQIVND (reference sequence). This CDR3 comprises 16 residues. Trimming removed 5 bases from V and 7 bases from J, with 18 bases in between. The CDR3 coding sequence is TGTGCCAGTAGTGCAGGACAGTTCTTCCCCAATTCACCCCTCCACTTT. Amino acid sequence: CASSAGQFFPNSPLHF.

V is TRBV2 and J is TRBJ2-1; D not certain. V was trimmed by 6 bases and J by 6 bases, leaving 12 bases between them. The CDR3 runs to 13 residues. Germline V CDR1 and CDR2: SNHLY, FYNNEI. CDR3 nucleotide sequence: TGTGCCAGCAGCCTCACTAATCCCAATGAGCAGTTCTTC. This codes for CASSLTNPNEQFF.

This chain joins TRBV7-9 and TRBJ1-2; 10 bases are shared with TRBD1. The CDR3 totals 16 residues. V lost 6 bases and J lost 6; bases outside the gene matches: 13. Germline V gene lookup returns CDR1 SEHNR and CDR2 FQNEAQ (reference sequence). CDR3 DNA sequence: TGTGCCAGCAGTCACCGGGACAGGGGCCTTAAGGATGGCTACACCTTC. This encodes CASSHRDRGLKDGYTF.

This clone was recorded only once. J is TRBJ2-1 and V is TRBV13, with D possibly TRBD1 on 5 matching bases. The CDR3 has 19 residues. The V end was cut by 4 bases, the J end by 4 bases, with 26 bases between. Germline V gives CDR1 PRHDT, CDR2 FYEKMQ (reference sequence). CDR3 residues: CASSSEKGHGELSYNEQFF. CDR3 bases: TGTGCCAGCAGCTCAGAGAAGGGGCACGGCGAGCTTAGTTACAATGAGCAGTTCTTC. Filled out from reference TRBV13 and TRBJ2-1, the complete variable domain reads AAGVIQSPRHLIKEKRETATLKCYPIPRHDTVYWYQQGPGQDPQFLISFYEKMQSDKGSIPDRFSAQQFSDYHSELNMSSLELGDSALYFCASSSEKGHGELSYNEQFFGPGTRLTVL.

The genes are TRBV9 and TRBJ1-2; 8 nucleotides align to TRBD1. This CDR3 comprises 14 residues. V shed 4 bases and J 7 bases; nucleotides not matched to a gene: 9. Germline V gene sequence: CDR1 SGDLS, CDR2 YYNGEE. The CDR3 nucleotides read TGTGCCAGCAGCCCTCCCCAGGGGGCCTGTGGCTACACCTTC. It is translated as CASSPPQGACGYTF. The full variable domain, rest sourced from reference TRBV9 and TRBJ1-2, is DSGVTQTPKHLITATGQRVTLRCSPRSGDLSVYWYQQSLDQGLQFLIQYYNGEERAKGNILERFSAQQFPDLHSELNLSSLELGDSALYFCASSPPQGACGYTFGSGTRLTVV.

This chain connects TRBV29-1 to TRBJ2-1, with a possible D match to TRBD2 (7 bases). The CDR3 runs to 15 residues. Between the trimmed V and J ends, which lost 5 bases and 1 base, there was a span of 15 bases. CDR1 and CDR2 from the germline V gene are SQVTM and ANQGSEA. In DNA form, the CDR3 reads TGCAGCGTTACCTTCGGGGGGCTATCCTACAATGAGCAGTTCTTC. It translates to CSVTFGGLSYNEQFF.

The CDR3 nucleotides are TGTGCCAGCAGCACTCGGAAACTATCGATGGGGAGAGATACGCAGTATTTT. Its protein product is CASSTRKLSMGRDTQYF. The chain combines TRBV3-1 (or the pseudogene TRBV3-2) with TRBJ2-3, with D perhaps matching TRBD2 (5 bases). V gave up 5 bases and J gave up 5 bases, with 23 bases separating them. This CDR3 is 17 amino acids long. Germline V gene lookup returns CDR1 LGHDT and CDR2 YNNKEL (reference sequence).

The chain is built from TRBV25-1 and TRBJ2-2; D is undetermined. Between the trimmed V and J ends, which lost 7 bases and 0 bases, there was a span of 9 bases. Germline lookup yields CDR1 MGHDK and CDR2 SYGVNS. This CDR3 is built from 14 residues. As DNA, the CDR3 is TGTGCCAGCACATACGGTTCGAACACCGGGGAGCTGTTTTTT. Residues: CASTYGSNTGELFF.

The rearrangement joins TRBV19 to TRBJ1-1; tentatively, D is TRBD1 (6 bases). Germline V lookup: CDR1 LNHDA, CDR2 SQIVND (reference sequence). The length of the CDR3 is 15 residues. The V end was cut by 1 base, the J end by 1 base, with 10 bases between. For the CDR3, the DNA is TGTGCCAGTAGTATAGGGTGGGGACAGAACACTGAAGCTTTCTTT. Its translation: CASSIGWGQNTEAFF.